These 2 T cell receptor beta chains originate from one sample sequenced in a study of T cell responses to AZD1222 COVID-19 vaccine. Measured with immunoSEQ multiplex PCR; TCRdb has only the in-frame clones, and not every one. The data show tens of thousands of clones, 85% to 90% seen once. Sequences were derived from peripheral blood, sampled 28 days after the second AZD1222 dose. Receptors were obtained from an adult who received the AZD1222 COVID-19 vaccine.

The chain combines TRBV5-1 with TRBJ2-3, with 9 bases aligning to TRBD1. Germline lookup yields CDR1 SGHRS and CDR2 YFSETQ. This CDR3 has 15 residues. The J segment lost 6 bases and the V segment lost 3 bases, leaving 8 bases of the junction unmatched. CDR3 amino acids: CASSSSGTGFDTQYF. The CDR3 DNA is TGCGCCAGCAGCTCTTCCGGGACAGGGTTCGATACGCAGTATTTT. The whole variable domain, filled in from reference TRBV5-1 and TRBJ2-3, reads KAGVTQTPRYLIKTRGQQVTLSCSPISGHRSVSWYQQTPGQGLQFLFEYFSETQRNKGNFPGRFSGRQFSNSRSEMNVSTLELGDSALYLCASSSSGTGFDTQYFGPGTRLTVL.

The chain links TRBV12-3 or TRBV12-4 to TRBJ2-1; tentative D call: TRBD2 (5 bases). Trimming removed 5 bases from V and 14 bases from J, with 16 bases in between. CDR3 length equals 12 residues. This CDR3 reads CASSLGRVLKFF. The CDR3 DNA follows: TGTGCCAGCAGTCTAGGGCGGGTGCTTAAGTTCTTC.